This entry lists 23 T cell receptor beta chains sequenced from one sample in a study of T cell repertoires in cytomegalovirus infection. TCRdb ran MiXCR on the reads and lists one entry per CDR3 protein. The profile shows roughly 280,000 distinct CDR3 sequences, less than 25% of them singletons. Their antigens remain unidentified. This specimen was cultured PBMCs, taken from culture after CMV antigen stimulation. The receptor source for this set is a human donor in good health (CMV status not recorded). Some clones in this sample may be carry-over from other donors' samples.

The J gene is TRBJ2-5, the V gene TRBV9, with unresolved D. Germline V CDR1 and CDR2: SGDLS, YYNGEE. Trimming removed 3 bases from V and 1 base from J, with 7 bases in between. The CDR3 length is 13 residues. CDR3 nucleotides: TGTGCCAGCAGCGCTGGCAGCCAAGAGACCCAGTACTTC. Amino acid sequence: CASSAGSQETQYF.

This clonotype was observed at least ten times. This chain uses TRBV7-9 with TRBJ1-1, with no clear D. V lost 1 base and J lost 1, with 10 bases in between. Per germline, CDR1 SEHNR and CDR2 FQNEAQ (reference sequence). The CDR3 consists of 15 residues. The CDR3 sequence: CASSLGRGANTEAFF. CDR3 sequence (DNA): TGTGCCAGCAGCTTAGGTCGGGGAGCGAACACTGAAGCTTTCTTT.

The table lists this clonotype with many counts. The chain links TRBV7-8 to TRBJ1-6; possibly TRBD1 for D (6 bases). Trimming left V 8 bases short and J 5 bases short, with 7 bases between. This CDR3 is built from 12 residues. Germline V gives CDR1 SGHVS, CDR2 FQNEAQ. CDR3: CASGQNNSPLHF. CDR3 bases: TGTGCCAGCGGACAGAATAATTCACCCCTCCACTTT. Filled out from reference TRBV7-8 and TRBJ1-6, the complete variable domain reads GAGVSQSPRYKVAKRGQDVALRCDPISGHVSLFWYQQALGQGPEFLTYFQNEAQLDKSGLPSDRFFAERPEGSVSTLKIQRTQQEDSAVYLCASGQNNSPLHFGNGTRLTVT.

This clonotype has ten or more counts. The rearrangement joins TRBV7-2 to TRBJ1-5, with D perhaps matching TRBD1 (5 bases). Germline V gene sequence: CDR1 SGHTA, CDR2 FQGNSA. The CDR3 sequence is 15 residues long. V lost 5 bases, J lost 4 bases, and 15 bases lay in between. CDR3 DNA sequence: TGTGCCAGCAGCCGACAGTTGAATATAAATCAGCCCCAGCATTTT. Its translation is CASSRQLNINQPQHF.

V usage is TRBV6-6 and J usage is TRBJ2-5, with 8 bases matching TRBD2. CDR3 size: 15 residues. V lost 7 bases and J lost 4; bases outside the gene matches: 11. CDR1 and CDR2 from the germline V gene are MNHNY and SVGAGI (reference sequence). CDR3 sequence (DNA): TGTGCCAGCACTCTCGAGGGACTAGGGGCAGAGACCCAGTACTTC. The encoded protein is CASTLEGLGAETQYF.

This chain's CDR3 is CASSPAQVVNYEQYF. In DNA form, the CDR3 reads TGCGCCAGCAGCCCCGCCCAGGTTGTGAACTACGAGCAGTACTTC. V gene TRBV4-1 combines with J gene TRBJ2-7; D not certain. The germline V and J ends were trimmed by 4 bases and 3 bases, with 16 bases remaining between them. The germline V gene has CDR1 MGHRA and CDR2 YSYEKL. This CDR3 is 15 amino acids long.

This clonotype showed up just a few times. The rearrangement links TRBV7-9 to TRBJ2-2, with TRBD1 as a possible D gene (6 bases). Germline-derived CDR1 and CDR2 are SEHNR and FQNEAQ (reference sequence). Trimming cost V 6 bases and J 4 bases, with 15 bases left between them. The CDR3 loop spans 15 amino acids. The CDR3 DNA follows: TGTGCCAGCAGGATACAGGGTTGGGGCACCGGGGAGCTGTTTTTT. This translates into CASRIQGWGTGELFF.

There are a few counts of this clonotype. The V call is TRBV27, the J call TRBJ1-1; TRBD1 matches 8 bases. The CDR3 has 14 residues. V lost 5 bases and J lost 6; bases outside the gene matches: 8. The germline gives CDR1 MNHEY, CDR2 SMNVEV (reference sequence). The CDR3, as DNA: TGTGCCAGCAGTAGTACCACAGGGGGACCTGAAGCTTTCTTT. Translation: CASSSTTGGPEAFF.

The rearrangement uses TRBV7-7 and TRBJ2-1; 8 nucleotides match TRBD2. Germline V CDR1 and CDR2: SSHAT, FNYEAQ (reference sequence). The CDR3 covers 17 residues. The CDR3 region is CDSSLDGPSGPYNEQFF. In nucleotides, the CDR3 is TGTGATAGCAGCTTAGATGGTCCTAGCGGGCCCTACAATGAGCAGTTCTTC. The entire variable domain, with the rest obtained from reference TRBV7-7 and TRBJ2-1, is as follows: GAGVSQSPRYKVTKRGQDVTLRCDPISSHATLYWYQQALGQGPEFLTYFNYEAQPDKSGLPSDRFSAERPEGSISTLTIQRTEQRDSAMYRCDSSLDGPSGPYNEQFFGPGTRLTVL.

This clonotype was seen repeatedly, ten times or more. The chain is built from TRBV7-2 and TRBJ2-7; D perhaps matches TRBD2 (6 bases). The CDR3 is 14 amino acids. Germline V gene sequence: CDR1 SGHTA, CDR2 FQGNSA. V was trimmed by 5 bases and J by 3 bases, leaving 14 bases between them. Here the CDR3 reads CASSPGTRLYEQYF. DNA for the CDR3: TGTGCCAGCAGCCCGGGGACTCGCCTCTACGAGCAGTACTTC.

The chain joins TRBV6-2 or TRBV6-3 to TRBJ2-2; TRBD2 matches 9 bases. This CDR3 has 15 amino acids. Germline trimming cut 5 bases from V and 9 bases from J; bases unmatched to any gene: 10. Germline CDR1 and CDR2: MNHEY and SVGEGT. The CDR3 DNA sequence: TGTGCCAGCAGTGTCGGATTAGCGGGAGTCCGGGAGCTGTTTTTT. Its protein product is CASSVGLAGVRELFF.

The CDR3 nucleotides are TGTGCCAGCAGTTACAGTTTCCCAGCGGGAGGACTTGTGAACACCGGGGAGCTGTTTTTT. Its protein product is CASSYSFPAGGLVNTGELFF. The chain couples TRBV6-5 to TRBJ2-2; 9 bases align to TRBD2. Germline V gene lookup returns CDR1 MNHEY and CDR2 SVGAGI. The ends lost 2 bases at V and 1 base at J; junction bases unmatched: 14. CDR3 length: 20 residues.

This clonotype showed up many times. This chain links TRBV7-8 with TRBJ2-1, with 9 bases matching TRBD2. V shed 3 bases, J shed 8 bases, and the junction held 2 bases outside the gene matches. Germline values: CDR1 SGHVS, CDR2 FQNEAQ. The CDR3 covers 13 residues. The CDR3, as DNA: TGTGCCAGCAGCTTGGTAGCGGGAGATGAGCAGTTCTTC. Protein sequence: CASSLVAGDEQFF.

The table lists this clonotype with many counts. V and J are TRBV3-1 and TRBJ2-1; D is undetermined. The CDR3 has 15 amino acids. Trimming pared 0 bases from V and 2 bases from J, leaving 8 bases between. Germline V gene lookup returns CDR1 LGHDT and CDR2 YNNKEL (reference sequence). DNA for the CDR3: TGTGCCAGCAGCCAAGAGCCTGGGCCCTACAATGAGCAGTTCTTC. Translation: CASSQEPGPYNEQFF.

This clonotype came up many times. The chain uses TRBV20-1 and TRBJ1-1; 7 nucleotides align to TRBD1. Germline V gene lookup returns CDR1 DFQATT and CDR2 SNEGSKA (reference sequence). J lost 2 bases, V lost 6 bases, and 6 bases had no gene match. The CDR3 spans 13 residues. The CDR3 region is CSAWGQINTEAFF. The CDR3, as DNA: TGCAGTGCCTGGGGACAGATAAACACTGAAGCTTTCTTT.

The rearrangement uses TRBV28 and TRBJ2-7; D remains ambiguous. V shed 7 bases and J shed 2 bases, with 12 bases lying between them. CDR1 is MDHEN, CDR2 SYDVKM, per germline. The CDR3 spans 13 residues. CDR3 DNA sequence: TGTGCCAGCACCGAAGGAGCAACCTACGAGCAGTACTTC. This encodes CASTEGATYEQYF.

The chain uses TRBV12-3 or TRBV12-4 and TRBJ2-7; 10 nucleotides match TRBD2. The CDR3 sequence is 16 residues long. Unmatched junction bases numbered 10, after V lost 5 bases and J lost 3 bases. The chain's CDR3 is CASSATLAGDGYEQYF. The DNA for the CDR3 is TGTGCCAGCAGTGCCACCCTAGCGGGAGACGGCTACGAGCAGTACTTC.

The chain recombines TRBV24-1 with TRBJ2-3; D perhaps matches TRBD2 (6 bases). The CDR3 sequence is 14 residues long. Per germline, CDR1 KGHDR and CDR2 SFDVKD. Trimming removed 8 bases from V and 5 bases from J, with 16 bases in between. The CDR3 here is CATTPGGAVDTQYF. CDR3 nucleotide sequence: TGTGCCACCACCCCTGGAGGGGCCGTAGATACGCAGTATTTT.

The chain joins TRBV14 to TRBJ2-7, with D unclear. The CDR3 runs to 16 residues. Trimming left V 2 bases short and J 2 bases short, with 16 bases between. The germline V gene encodes CDR1 SGHDN and CDR2 FVKESK. The CDR3 DNA sequence: TGTGCCAGCAGCCAATATAACGTGCAGGCTCCCTACGAGCAGTACGTC. It codes for CASSQYNVQAPYEQYV.

The gene calls are TRBV9 and TRBJ1-3; the D is unclear. Germline CDR1 and CDR2: SGDLS and YYNGEE. This CDR3 has 13 residues. V lost 3 bases, J lost 0 bases, and 4 bases lay in between. The CDR3 nucleotides are TGTGCCAGCAGCGACGGCTCTGGAAACACCATATATTTT. As protein: CASSDGSGNTIYF. Combining the CDR3 with reference TRBV9 and TRBJ1-3 gives the whole variable domain DSGVTQTPKHLITATGQRVTLRCSPRSGDLSVYWYQQSLDQGLQFLIQYYNGEERAKGNILERFSAQQFPDLHSELNLSSLELGDSALYFCASSDGSGNTIYFGEGSWLTVV.

This clonotype was recorded a few times. The DNA for the CDR3 is TGTGCCACCAGTGGCGCTTACAATGAGCAGTTCTTC. This translates into CATSGAYNEQFF. This chain uses TRBV24-1 with TRBJ2-1; no clear D gene. CDR3 length equals 12 residues. V lost 5 bases to trimming and J lost 4 bases, with 5 bases between them. Per the germline V gene, CDR1 is KGHDR and CDR2 is SFDVKD.

This clonotype was found many times. This chain joins TRBV7-6 and TRBJ2-3; D possibly uses TRBD1 or TRBD2 (5 bases each). V lost 2 bases and J 5 bases, leaving 23 bases between the germline ends. The CDR3 contains 18 residues. In germline, CDR1 is SGHVS, CDR2 FNYEAQ. CDR3 coding DNA: TGTGCCAGCAGCTTAAGAGGGCCTGGCACCCTCAGGGAAGATACGCAGTATTTT. As protein: CASSLRGPGTLREDTQYF.

This clonotype was observed a handful of times. The V call is TRBV4-3, the J call TRBJ1-2; 9 nucleotides align to TRBD1. CDR1 is LGHNA and CDR2 is YSLEER in the germline V gene. The V gene end was trimmed by 1 base and the J gene end by 4 bases; junction bases not matched to a gene: 7. This CDR3 spans 16 amino acids. The CDR3 protein is CASSQAPGQGTYGYTF. For the CDR3, the DNA is TGCGCCAGCAGCCAAGCCCCGGGACAGGGAACCTATGGCTACACCTTC.